The 24 T cell receptor beta chains listed next were all sequenced from one sample in a study of human T cells and chemical hapten exposure. From the RACE reads, TCRdb called clonotypes with MiXCR, one entry per CDR3 protein. Among some 180,000 distinct CDR3 sequences, around 25% were seen once, and the ten largest hold 2.5%. Indicated time point: patch test 3, about 24 weeks after DPC sensitization. The treatment: therapeutic diphenylcyclopropenone sensitization with weekly scalp DPC. The starting material was whole blood, obtained in connection with sensitization to the hapten diphenylcyclopropenone (DPC). Receptors originate from a woman in her forties with alopecia areata. Some clones in this sample may be carry-over from other donors' samples.

The gene calls are TRBV4-3 and TRBJ2-1, with D uncertain. CDR1 and CDR2 (germline): LGHNA, YSLEER. This CDR3 spans 14 amino acids. V lost 3 bases to trimming and J lost 4 bases, with 10 bases between them. This chain's CDR3 is CASSHSGFYNEQFF. The CDR3, as DNA: TGCGCCAGCAGCCATTCAGGATTTTACAATGAGCAGTTCTTC.

The V call is TRBV4-3, the J call TRBJ2-7, with D perhaps TRBD2 (7 bases). V was shortened by 0 bases and J by 2 bases, with 17 bases between the two germline ends. CDR1 LGHNA and CDR2 YSLEER come from the germline V gene. This CDR3 has 17 amino acids. CDR3 sequence (DNA): TGCGCCAGCAGCCAAGATTACCTCGGGGGGCTGACCTACGAGCAGTACTTC. This gives the protein CASSQDYLGGLTYEQYF.

In this sample, this clonotype turned up a few times. V usage is TRBV15 and J usage is TRBJ2-1, with 13 bases lining up with TRBD2. This CDR3 has 16 residues. Trimming cost V 3 bases and J 8 bases; bases outside gene matches: 7. CDR1 and CDR2 from the germline V gene are LNHNV and YYDKDF (reference sequence). The CDR3 is CATSSPGLAGLYEQFF. The CDR3 DNA reads as TGTGCCACCAGCAGCCCGGGACTAGCGGGATTGTATGAGCAGTTCTTC.

The CDR3 nucleotides are TGTGCCAGCTCTCCGGGAGTGGGCATTCAGTACTTC. Its translation is CASSPGVGIQYF. The rearrangement uses TRBV12-3 or TRBV12-4 and TRBJ2-4; tentatively, D is TRBD2 (6 bases). The V gene lost 8 bases and the J gene lost 9 bases, with 14 bases spanning the gap. CDR3 length equals 12 residues.

This clonotype was detected a few times. The genes are TRBV7-9 and TRBJ1-1, with D hard to call. The germline CDR1 and CDR2 sequences are SEHNR and FQNEAQ (reference sequence). The CDR3 runs 13 residues. Deletions cut 5 bases from V and 6 bases from J, with 13 bases between. CDR3 in amino acids: CASSLTMWPEAFF. In DNA form, the CDR3 reads TGTGCCAGCAGCCTCACCATGTGGCCTGAAGCTTTCTTT. Full variable domain (missing parts from reference TRBV7-9 and TRBJ1-1): DTGVSQNPRHKITKRGQNVTFRCDPISEHNRLYWYRQTLGQGPEFLTYFQNEAQLEKSRLLSDRFSAERPKGSFSTLEIQRTEQGDSAMYLCASSLTMWPEAFFGQGTRLTVV.

This clonotype was counted between two and nine times. J is TRBJ2-5 and V is TRBV29-1; D possibly corresponds to TRBD2 (5 bases). The V end was cut by 3 bases, the J end by 5 bases, with 13 bases between. The germline CDR1 and CDR2 sequences are SQVTM and ANQGSEA. The CDR3 extends over 13 amino acids. The CDR3 region is CSVDLQSGETQYF. DNA of the CDR3: TGCAGCGTTGATTTACAGTCGGGGGAGACCCAGTACTTC.

This clonotype was counted once. V and J are TRBV10-3 and TRBJ2-5; D is possibly TRBD2 (5 bases). V gave up 10 bases and J gave up 5 bases, with 20 bases separating them. Germline V gives CDR1 ENHRY, CDR2 SYGVKD. This CDR3 spans 14 amino acids. The chain's CDR3 is CASNPSGQRETQYF. CDR3 nucleotides: TGTGCCAGCAACCCATCGGGTCAGCGGGAGACCCAGTACTTC.

This clonotype was seen only a few times. The chain couples TRBV18 to TRBJ2-3; D not certain. CDR1 is KGHSH, CDR2 LQKENI, per germline. V was pared by 3 bases and J by 2 bases, with 15 bases between. The CDR3 consists of 16 residues. CDR3 coding DNA: TGTGCCAGCTCACCCAGGACGGTGCCCCCCACAGATACGCAGTATTTT. Translating it yields CASSPRTVPPTDTQYF.

The chain combines TRBV6-5 with TRBJ2-1; 7 bases align to TRBD2. Germline CDR1 is MNHEY and CDR2 is SVGAGI. The CDR3 loop spans 15 amino acids. V lost 7 bases, J lost 7 bases, and 13 bases stayed unmatched. The CDR3 reads CASTKGWEGGNEQFF. CDR3 in DNA: TGTGCCAGCACGAAAGGCTGGGAGGGCGGAAATGAGCAGTTCTTC.

The rearrangement uses TRBV21-1 and TRBJ2-1; TRBD2, the table's D call, was not compared with the DNA. TRBV21-1 is given as a pseudogene. The CDR3 loop spans 16 amino acids. As DNA, the CDR3 is TGTGCCAGCAGCGGACCGGGACTAGCTTTGCCAAATGAGCAGTTCTTC. It is translated as CASSGPGLALPNEQFF.

The V and J genes are TRBV18 and TRBJ1-2, with D unclear. Trimming took off 2 bases at V and 0 bases at J, with 10 bases between the two ends. CDR1 is KGHSH, CDR2 LQKENI, per germline. This CDR3 has 15 residues. In DNA, the CDR3 is TGTGCCAGCTCACCAAGTTTTTCGGCTAACTATGGCTACACCTTC. Translating it yields CASSPSFSANYGYTF.

This clonotype was counted between two and nine times. CDR3 bases: TGTGCCAGCAGATCCGGGACGGACTACGAGCAGTACTTC. It yields the protein CASRSGTDYEQYF. This chain joins TRBV25-1 and TRBJ2-7; D could derive from TRBD1 or TRBD2 (5 bases each). CDR1 and CDR2 from the germline V gene are MGHDK and SYGVNS. The CDR3 contains 13 residues. V was trimmed by 6 bases and J by 3 bases, leaving 12 bases between them.

At least ten counts were recorded for this clonotype. The chain is built from TRBV20-1 and TRBJ2-5; D tentatively reads TRBD1 or TRBD2 (6 bases each). Trimming removed 6 bases at V and 3 bases at J, with 17 bases between. The CDR3 contains 14 residues. Germline V gene lookup returns CDR1 DFQATT and CDR2 SNEGSKA (reference sequence). The CDR3: CSADRLGGKETQYF. The DNA of the CDR3 is TGCAGTGCCGATCGATTAGGGGGGAAAGAGACCCAGTACTTC.

J is TRBJ2-7 and V is TRBV13; 10 bases agree with TRBD2. The CDR3 spans 13 residues. J was trimmed by 6 bases and V by 8 bases; bases with no gene match: 7. Germline V gene data show CDR1 as PRHDT and CDR2 as FYEKMQ (reference sequence). The CDR3 bases are TGTGCCAGCGGCCTAGCGGGAGTCGGCGAGCAGTACTTC. It specifies CASGLAGVGEQYF. The full variable domain, in which reference TRBV13 and TRBJ2-7 provide the parts outside the CDR3, is AAGVIQSPRHLIKEKRETATLKCYPIPRHDTVYWYQQGPGQDPQFLISFYEKMQSDKGSIPDRFSAQQFSDYHSELNMSSLELGDSALYFCASGLAGVGEQYFGPGTRLTVT.

The chain combines TRBV24-1 with TRBJ2-1, with TRBD2 matching 7 bases. The junction had 17 bases not matched to a gene; V was cut back by 4 bases and J by 9 bases. CDR1 and CDR2 from the germline V gene are KGHDR and SFDVKD. There are 17 residues in the CDR3. The CDR3 region is CATSDKRGMRETGEQFF. The CDR3 DNA sequence: TGTGCCACCAGTGACAAACGTGGGATGCGGGAGACTGGTGAGCAGTTCTTC.

The chain joins TRBV29-1 to TRBJ1-2; D remains ambiguous. The CDR3 runs 13 residues. Trimming removed 1 base at V and 0 bases at J, with 6 bases between. Germline values: CDR1 SQVTM, CDR2 ANQGSEA. The CDR3 sequence: CSVEGGANYGYTF. CDR3 nucleotides: TGCAGCGTTGAAGGTGGGGCTAACTATGGCTACACCTTC.

This clonotype was picked up a small number of times. The chain joins TRBV28 to TRBJ1-4; 9 nucleotides align to TRBD1. CDR1 and CDR2 from the germline V gene are MDHEN and SYDVKM. V shed 6 bases and J 8 bases; nucleotides not matched to a gene: 7. The length of the CDR3 is 14 residues. Here the CDR3 DNA reads TGTGCCAGCAGAGGACAGGGGAGGAAAGAAAAACTGTTTTTT. Translating gives CASRGQGRKEKLFF.

The chain uses TRBV3-1 and TRBJ2-1, with 9 bases identical to TRBD2. The germline CDR1 and CDR2 sequences are LGHDT and YNNKEL (reference sequence). V lost 0 bases, J lost 9 bases, and 6 bases stayed unmatched. The CDR3 is 15 amino acids. CDR3 nucleotide sequence: TGTGCCAGCAGCCAAGAGTATAGCGGGAGAACTGAGCAGTTCTTC. Translated, it gives CASSQEYSGRTEQFF.

The rearrangement joins TRBV29-1 to TRBJ2-3, with unresolved D. Germline CDR1 and CDR2: SQVTM and ANQGSEA. V lost 7 bases and J lost 0, with 14 bases in between. The CDR3 is 14 amino acids. CDR3 amino acids: CSAATASSTDTQYF. The CDR3, as DNA: TGCAGCGCCGCCACGGCTTCTAGCACAGATACGCAGTATTTT.

The chain joins TRBV6-5 to TRBJ2-1; possible D gene TRBD2, 6 bases. V lost 4 bases to trimming and J lost 0 bases, with 10 bases between them. CDR1 is MNHEY, CDR2 SVGAGI, per germline. This CDR3 spans 15 amino acids. The CDR3 sequence is CASSLRDSSYNEQFF. The DNA for the CDR3 is TGTGCCAGCAGTTTGCGGGATAGCTCCTACAATGAGCAGTTCTTC.

The rearrangement links TRBV29-1 to TRBJ2-1, with 9 bases aligning to TRBD2. The V segment lost 6 bases and the J segment 3 bases; nucleotides outside the gene matches: 6. CDR1 SQVTM and CDR2 ANQGSEA come from the germline V gene. CDR3 length: 14 residues. The CDR3 nucleotides are TGCAGCGTCGTCCCGACTAGCGGCTACAATGAGCAGTTCTTC. Its translation: CSVVPTSGYNEQFF.

This chain links TRBV2 with TRBJ2-3, with 16 nucleotides matching TRBD2. V shed 6 bases, J shed 3 bases, and the junction held 6 bases outside the gene matches. There are 17 residues in the CDR3. Germline CDR1 is SNHLY and CDR2 is FYNNEI. The CDR3 is CASRTGLAGGWTDTQYF. Written as DNA, the CDR3 is TGTGCCAGCAGGACGGGACTAGCGGGAGGGTGGACAGATACGCAGTATTTT.

This clonotype was detected only a few times. The V gene is TRBV10-3, the J gene TRBJ2-1, with 9 nucleotides matching TRBD2. Germline CDR1 is ENHRY and CDR2 is SYGVKD. The V gene end was trimmed by 8 bases and the J gene end by 0 bases; junction bases not matched to a gene: 2. The CDR3 has 14 amino acids. The CDR3 region is CAIASGTSYNEQFF. The CDR3 nucleotides are TGTGCCATCGCTAGCGGGACCTCCTACAATGAGCAGTTCTTC.

This sequence joins TRBV29-1 and TRBJ1-2; 8 bases map to TRBD1. The trim removed 8 bases at V and 4 bases at J, leaving 9 bases unmatched. The CDR3 runs to 13 residues. CDR1 is SQVTM and CDR2 is ANQGSEA in the germline V gene. CDR3 amino acids: CSLAPGGGYGYTF. The CDR3 coding sequence is TGCAGCCTCGCCCCAGGGGGCGGCTATGGCTACACCTTC.